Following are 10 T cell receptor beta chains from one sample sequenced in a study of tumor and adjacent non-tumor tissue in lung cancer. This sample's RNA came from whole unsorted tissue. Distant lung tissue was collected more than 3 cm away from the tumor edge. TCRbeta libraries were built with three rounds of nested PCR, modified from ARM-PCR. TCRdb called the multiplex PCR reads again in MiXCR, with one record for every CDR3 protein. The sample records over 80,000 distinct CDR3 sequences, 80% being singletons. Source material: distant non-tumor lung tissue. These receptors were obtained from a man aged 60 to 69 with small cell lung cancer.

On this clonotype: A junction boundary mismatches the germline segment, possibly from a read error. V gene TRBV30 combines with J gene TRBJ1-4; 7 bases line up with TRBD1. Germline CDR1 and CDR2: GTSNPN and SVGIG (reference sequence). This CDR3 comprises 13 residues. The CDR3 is CAWTIGGLEKLYF. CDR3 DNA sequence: TGTGCCTGGACCATAGGGGGCCTAGAAAAACTGTATTTT.

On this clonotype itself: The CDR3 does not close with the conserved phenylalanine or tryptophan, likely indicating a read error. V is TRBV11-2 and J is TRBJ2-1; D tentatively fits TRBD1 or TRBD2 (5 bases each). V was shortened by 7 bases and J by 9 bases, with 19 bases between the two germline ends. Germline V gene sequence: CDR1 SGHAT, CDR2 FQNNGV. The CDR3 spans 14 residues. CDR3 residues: CASTLEAGLVEQFL. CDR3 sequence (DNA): TGTGCCAGCACCTTGGAGGCAGGGTTGGTTGAGCAGTTCTTA.

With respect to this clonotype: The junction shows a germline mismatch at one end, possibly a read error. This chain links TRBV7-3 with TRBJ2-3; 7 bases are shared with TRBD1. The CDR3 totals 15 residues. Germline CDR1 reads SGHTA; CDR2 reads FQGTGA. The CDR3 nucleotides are TGCGCCAGCAGCCCCCGACAGGGTGTAGGAGATAAGCAATATTTT. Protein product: CASSPRQGVGDKQYF. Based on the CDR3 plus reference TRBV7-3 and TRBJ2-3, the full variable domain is GAGVSQTPSNKVTEKGKYVELRCDPISGHTALYWYRQSLGQGPEFLIYFQGTGAADDSGLPNDRFFAVRPEGSVSTLKIQRTERGDSAVYLCASSPRQGVGDKQYFGPGTRLTVL.

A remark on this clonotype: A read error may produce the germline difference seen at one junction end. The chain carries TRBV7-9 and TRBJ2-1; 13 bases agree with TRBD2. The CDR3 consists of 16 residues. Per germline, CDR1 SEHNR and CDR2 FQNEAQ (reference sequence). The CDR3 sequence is CASSWTSGSSYNEQSF. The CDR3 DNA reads TGTGCCAGCAGCTGGACTAGCGGGAGCTCCTATAATGAGCAGTCCTTC.

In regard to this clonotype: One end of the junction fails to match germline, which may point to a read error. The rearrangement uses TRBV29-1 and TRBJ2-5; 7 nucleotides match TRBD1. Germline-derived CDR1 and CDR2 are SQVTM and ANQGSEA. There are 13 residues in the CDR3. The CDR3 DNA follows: TGCAGGGTTAAGGCCCCCGACAGGGTGACCCAATACTTC. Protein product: CRVKAPDRVTQYF.

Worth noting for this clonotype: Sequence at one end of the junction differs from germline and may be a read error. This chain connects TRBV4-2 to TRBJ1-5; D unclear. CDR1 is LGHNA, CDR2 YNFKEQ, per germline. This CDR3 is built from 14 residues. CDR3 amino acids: CANSQEHGNQSQHF. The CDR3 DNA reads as TGTGCCAACAGCCAAGAGCACGGGAATCAGTCCCAGCATTTT.

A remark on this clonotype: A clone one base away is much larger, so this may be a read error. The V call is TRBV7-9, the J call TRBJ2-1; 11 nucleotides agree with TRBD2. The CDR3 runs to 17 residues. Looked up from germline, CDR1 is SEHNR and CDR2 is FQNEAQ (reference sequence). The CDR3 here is CANSLALTSGRVDEQFF. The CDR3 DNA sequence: TGTGCCAACAGCTTAGCGCTTACTAGCGGGAGAGTCGATGAGCAGTTCTTC. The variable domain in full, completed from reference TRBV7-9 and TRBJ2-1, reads DTGVSQNPRHKITKRGQNVTFRCDPISEHNRLYWYRQTLGQGPEFLTYFQNEAQLEKSRLLSDRFSAERPKGSFSTLEIQRTEQGDSAMYLCANSLALTSGRVDEQFFGPGTRLTVL.

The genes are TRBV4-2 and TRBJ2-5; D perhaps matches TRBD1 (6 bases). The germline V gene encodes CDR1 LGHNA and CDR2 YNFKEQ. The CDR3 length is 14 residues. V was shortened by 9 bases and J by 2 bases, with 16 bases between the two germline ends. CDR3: CASGQGSMQETQYF. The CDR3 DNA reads TGTGCCAGTGGCCAGGGGAGCATGCAAGAGACCCAGTACTTC.

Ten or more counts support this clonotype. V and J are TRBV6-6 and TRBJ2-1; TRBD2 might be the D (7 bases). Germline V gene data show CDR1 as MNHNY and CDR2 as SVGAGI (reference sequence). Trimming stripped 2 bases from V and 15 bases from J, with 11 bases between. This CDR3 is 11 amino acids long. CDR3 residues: CASSYMGGGFF. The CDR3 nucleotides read TGTGCCAGCAGTTACATGGGAGGGGGGTTCTTC.

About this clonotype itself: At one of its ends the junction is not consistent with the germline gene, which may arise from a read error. CDR3 protein: CASSLVIGGYTEAFF. The CDR3 DNA reads as TGTGCCAGTAGCTTAGTAATAGGGGGGTACACTGAAGCTTTCTTT. V usage is TRBV11-2 and J usage is TRBJ1-1, with D tentatively TRBD1 (6 bases). The germline V gene has CDR1 SGHAT and CDR2 FQNNGV. This CDR3 has 15 amino acids.